The rows below give T cell receptor beta chains drawn from one sample of a study of T-cell reconstitution after alpha-beta-depleted transplantation in children. In TCRdb, the PCR reads were re-called with MiXCR into one record per CDR3 protein. The sample includes 450,000 to 550,000 distinct CDR3 sequences, roughly 11% of them seen just once. The sequenced sample was PBMCs, mostly from graft donor cells, obtained 180 days after TCRalphabeta/CD19-depleted stem cell transplant. These receptors were collected from a female patient aged 2-9 years who had a stem cell transplant for aplastic anemia, so the T cells may come from the graft donor. Each CDR3 is given with its conserved first and last residue. D genes are given only for firm matches. Not all rows give a size; the values are once, few, many and, for expanded clones, a class.

v_call	clone_size	j_call	d_call	cdr3_nt	cdr3_aa
TRBV29-1	NA	TRBJ2-3	TRBD2	TGCAGCGCCCCTGGACTAGCGGGAGGGGAAAAGCAGTATTTT	CSAPGLAGGEKQYF
TRBV20-1	few	TRBJ2-5	TRBD2	TGCAGTGCCCCCCTTGCGGGAGCTTACCAAGAGACCCAGTACTTC	CSAPLAGAYQETQYF
TRBV7-9	NA	TRBJ2-5	NA	TGTGCCAGCAGCTTAACGTCCCACCCCCGGGGAAAAACCCAGTACTTC	CASSLTSHPRGKTQYF
TRBV7-9	few	TRBJ2-5	NA	TGTGCCAGCAGCCCCACAGGGACGGAGACCCAGTACTTC	CASSPTGTETQYF
TRBV29-1	NA	TRBJ2-1	TRBD2	TGCAGCGTTGAGTCTAGCGGGAGGGCCGACAATGAGCAGTTCTTC	CSVESSGRADNEQFF
TRBV2	few	TRBJ2-1	NA	TGTGCCAGCAGCGGTCTCGTCGCAATAACCTACAATGAGCAGTTCTTC	CASSGLVAITYNEQFF
TRBV6-5	NA	TRBJ1-4	NA	TGTGCCAGCAGTTACTCGGGACCCGCAACTAATGAAAAACTGTTTTTT	CASSYSGPATNEKLFF
TRBV7-2	NA	TRBJ2-2	NA	TGTGCCAGCAGGGGGACGAACACCGGGGAGCTGTTTTTT	CASRGTNTGELFF
TRBV9	few	TRBJ1-2	NA	TGTGCCAGCAGCGTCGATTCGGGGGGTCTGTATGGTGGCTACACCTTC	CASSVDSGGLYGGYTF
TRBV2	NA	TRBJ2-3	NA	TGTGCCAGCAGTATAAGACGAGGAGGAGGCGCGCCCAGCACAGATACGCAGTATTTT	CASSIRRGGGAPSTDTQYF
TRBV6-6	NA	TRBJ2-7	NA	TGTGCCAGCCGGGCGGGTCAGTCGAGAGAGCAGTACTTC	CASRAGQSREQYF
TRBV6-2/TRBV6-3	NA	TRBJ1-1	NA	TGTGCCAGCAAAACGGCCGATATGAACACTGAAGCTTTCTTT	CASKTADMNTEAFF
TRBV7-8	many	TRBJ2-4	TRBD1	TGTGCCAGCAGCTTGGACAGGGGGACCAAAAACATTCAGTACTTC	CASSLDRGTKNIQYF
TRBV28	NA	TRBJ2-1	NA	TGTGAGGGGGAGGATTCCTACAATGAGCAGTTCTTC	CEGEDSYNEQFF
TRBV7-8	NA	TRBJ2-1	NA	TGTGCCAGCAGTTCCTCTTGGGATGAGCAGTTCTTC	CASSSSWDEQFF
TRBV28	few	TRBJ1-4	NA	TGTGCCAGCAGTTTAATCGGGGGGCGTGAAAAACTGTTTTTT	CASSLIGGREKLFF
TRBV5-1	few	TRBJ2-1	NA	TGCGCCAGCAGCCTAGAACCGGGCCCTAAAGGGAATGAGCAGTTCTTC	CASSLEPGPKGNEQFF
TRBV20-1	many	TRBJ2-7	NA	TGCAGTGCTAGAGCCCTCCGGGACGCCTACGAGCAGTACTTC	CSARALRDAYEQYF
TRBV5-1	NA	TRBJ2-2	TRBD1	TGCGCCAGCACACCAAACAGGGGCTCTTCACTCACCGGGGAGCTGTTTTTT	CASTPNRGSSLTGELFF
TRBV24-1	few	TRBJ2-1	TRBD2	TGTGCCACCAGTGATCTAGCGGGAGGGGTTTCCTACAATGAGCAGTTCTTC	CATSDLAGGVSYNEQFF